This TCR beta chain originates from a study of T-cell reconstitution after alpha-beta-depleted transplantation in children. A TCRbeta library incorporating unique molecular identifiers was prepared. One entry per CDR3 protein, called by TCRdb with MiXCR from the PCR reads. This table has about 540,000 distinct CDR3 sequences, 25% to 30% appearing once. This clonotype occurred a few times. Per germline, CDR1 SGHAT and CDR2 FQDESV (reference sequence). Trimming left V 0 bases short and J 8 bases short, with 14 bases between. The CDR3 extends over 15 amino acids. The sequence was collected from a boy younger than two with Wiskott-Aldrich syndrome, due to receive a stem cell transplant. The V gene is TRBV11-1, the J gene TRBJ2-1; D is perhaps TRBD1 or TRBD2 (7 bases each). This sample comprised PBMCs, obtained before TCRalphabeta/CD19-depleted stem cell transplant. The CDR3 protein is CASSLAGGGLDEQFF. Written as DNA, the CDR3 is TGTGCCAGCAGCTTAGCGGGAGGGGGCTTAGATGAGCAGTTCTTC.